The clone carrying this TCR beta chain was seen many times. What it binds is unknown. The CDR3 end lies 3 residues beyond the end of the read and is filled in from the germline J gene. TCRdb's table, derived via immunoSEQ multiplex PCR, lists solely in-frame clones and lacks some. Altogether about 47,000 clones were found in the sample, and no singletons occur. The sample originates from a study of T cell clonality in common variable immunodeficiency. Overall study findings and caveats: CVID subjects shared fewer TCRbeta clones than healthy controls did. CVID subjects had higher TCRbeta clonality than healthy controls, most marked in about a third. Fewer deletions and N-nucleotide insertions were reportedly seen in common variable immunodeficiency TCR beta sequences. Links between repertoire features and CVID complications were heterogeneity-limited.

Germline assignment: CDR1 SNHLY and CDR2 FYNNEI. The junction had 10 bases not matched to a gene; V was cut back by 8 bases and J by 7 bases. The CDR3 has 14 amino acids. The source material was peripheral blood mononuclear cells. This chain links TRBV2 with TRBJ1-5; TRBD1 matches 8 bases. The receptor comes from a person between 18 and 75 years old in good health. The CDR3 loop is CASGSGGAWQPQHF. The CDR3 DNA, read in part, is TGTGCCAGCGGGTCAGGGGGCGCCTGGCAGCCC.